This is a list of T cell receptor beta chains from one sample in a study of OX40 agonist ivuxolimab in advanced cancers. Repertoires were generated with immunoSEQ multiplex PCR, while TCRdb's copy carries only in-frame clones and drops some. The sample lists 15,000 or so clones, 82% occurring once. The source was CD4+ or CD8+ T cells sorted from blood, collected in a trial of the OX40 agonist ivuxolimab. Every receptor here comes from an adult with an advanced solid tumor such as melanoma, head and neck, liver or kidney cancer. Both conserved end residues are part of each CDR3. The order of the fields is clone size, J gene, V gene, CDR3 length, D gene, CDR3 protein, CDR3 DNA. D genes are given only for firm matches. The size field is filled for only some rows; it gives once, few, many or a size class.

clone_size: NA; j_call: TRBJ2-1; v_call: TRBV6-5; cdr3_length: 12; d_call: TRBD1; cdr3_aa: CASRQGAHEQFF; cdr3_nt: TGTGCCAGCAGACAGGGGGCCCATGAGCAGTTCTTC
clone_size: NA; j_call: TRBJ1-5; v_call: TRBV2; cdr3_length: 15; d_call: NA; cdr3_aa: CASNEGGNSNQPQHF; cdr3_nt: TGTGCCAGCAACGAGGGGGGGAATAGCAATCAGCCCCAGCATTTT
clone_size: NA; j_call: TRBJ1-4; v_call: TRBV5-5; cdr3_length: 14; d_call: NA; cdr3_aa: CASSLARYNEKLFF; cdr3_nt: TGTGCCAGCAGCTTGGCCCGATATAATGAAAAACTGTTTTTT
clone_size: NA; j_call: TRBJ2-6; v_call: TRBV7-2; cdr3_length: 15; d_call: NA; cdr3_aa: CASSSQGAGANVLTF; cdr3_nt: TGTGCCAGCAGCTCCCAGGGCGCTGGGGCCAACGTCCTGACTTTC
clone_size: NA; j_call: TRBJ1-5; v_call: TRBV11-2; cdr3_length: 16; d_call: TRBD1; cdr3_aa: CASSFGQGRGNQPQHF; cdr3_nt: TGTGCCAGCAGCTTTGGACAGGGTCGAGGCAATCAGCCCCAGCATTTT
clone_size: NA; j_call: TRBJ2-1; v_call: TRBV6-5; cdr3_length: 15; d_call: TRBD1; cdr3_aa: CASSLSGTGYNEQFF; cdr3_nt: TGTGCCAGCAGCCTGTCCGGGACAGGGTACAATGAGCAGTTCTTC
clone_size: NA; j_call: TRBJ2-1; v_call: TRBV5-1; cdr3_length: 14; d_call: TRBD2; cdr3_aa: CASSPPGTITEQFF; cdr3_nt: TGCGCCAGCAGCCCGCCCGGGACTATCACTGAGCAGTTCTTC
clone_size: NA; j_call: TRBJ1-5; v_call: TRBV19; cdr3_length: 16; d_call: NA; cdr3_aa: CASSIAPGTRNQPQHF; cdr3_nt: TGTGCCAGTAGTATAGCCCCCGGGACTCGGAATCAGCCCCAGCATTTT
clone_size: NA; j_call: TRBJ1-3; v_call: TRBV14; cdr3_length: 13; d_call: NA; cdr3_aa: CASSPGVGNTIYF; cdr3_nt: TGTGCCAGCAGCCCAGGGGTTGGAAACACCATATATTTT
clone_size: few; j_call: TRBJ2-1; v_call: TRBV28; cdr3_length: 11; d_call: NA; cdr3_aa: CASSFSWEQFF; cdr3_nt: TGTGCCAGCAGTTTCAGTTGGGAGCAGTTCTTC
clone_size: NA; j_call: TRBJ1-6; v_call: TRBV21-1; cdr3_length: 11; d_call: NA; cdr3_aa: CASGHNSPLHF; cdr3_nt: TGTGCCAGCGGCCATAATTCACCCCTCCACTTT
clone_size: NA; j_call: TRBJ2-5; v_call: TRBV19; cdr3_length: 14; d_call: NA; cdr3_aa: CASSIDPGQETQYF; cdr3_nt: TGTGCCAGTAGTATAGATCCGGGGCAGGAGACCCAGTACTTC
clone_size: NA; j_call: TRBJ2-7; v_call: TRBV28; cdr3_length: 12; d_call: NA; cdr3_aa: CASSSPGYEQYF; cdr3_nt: TGTGCCAGCAGTTCCCCCGGATACGAGCAGTACTTC
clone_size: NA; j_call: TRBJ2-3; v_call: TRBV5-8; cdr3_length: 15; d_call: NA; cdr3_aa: CASSLEGISTDTQYF; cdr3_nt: TGTGCCAGCAGCTTGGAAGGCATTAGCACAGATACGCAGTATTTT
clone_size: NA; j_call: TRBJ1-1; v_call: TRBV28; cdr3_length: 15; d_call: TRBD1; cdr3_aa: CASTLPGQANTEAFF; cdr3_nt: TGTGCCAGCACCCTTCCTGGACAGGCGAACACTGAAGCTTTCTTT
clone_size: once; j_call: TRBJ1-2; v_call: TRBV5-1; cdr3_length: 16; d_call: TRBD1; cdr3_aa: CASSKEQGASNYGYTF; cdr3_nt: TGCGCCAGCAGCAAGGAACAGGGGGCGAGTAACTATGGCTACACCTTC
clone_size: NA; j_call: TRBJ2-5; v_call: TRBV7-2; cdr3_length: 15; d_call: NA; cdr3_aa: CASSLGGRVGETQYF; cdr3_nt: TGTGCCAGCAGCTTAGGGGGTAGGGTCGGCGAGACCCAGTACTTC
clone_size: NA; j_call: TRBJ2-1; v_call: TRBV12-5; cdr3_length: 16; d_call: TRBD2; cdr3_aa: CASGSLTSGRRNEQFF; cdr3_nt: TGTGCTAGTGGTTCGTTGACTAGCGGGAGGAGAAATGAGCAGTTCTTC
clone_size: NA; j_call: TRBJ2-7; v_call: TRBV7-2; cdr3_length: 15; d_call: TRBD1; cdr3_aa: CASSFGTALSYEQYF; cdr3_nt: TGTGCCAGCAGTTTTGGGACAGCTTTATCCTACGAGCAGTACTTC
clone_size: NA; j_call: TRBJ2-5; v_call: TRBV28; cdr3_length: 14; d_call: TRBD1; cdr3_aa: CASSLTGGRETQYF; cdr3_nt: TGTGCCAGCAGTTTAACAGGGGGACGAGAGACCCAGTACTTC
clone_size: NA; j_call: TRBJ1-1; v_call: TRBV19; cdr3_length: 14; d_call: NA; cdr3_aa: CASSKVGSDTEAFF; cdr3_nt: TGTGCCAGTAGTAAGGTAGGGTCGGACACTGAAGCTTTCTTT
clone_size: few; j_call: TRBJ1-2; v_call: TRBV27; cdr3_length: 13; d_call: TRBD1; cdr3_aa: CASSLTGGVGYTF; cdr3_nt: TGTGCCAGCAGTTTGACAGGGGGCGTTGGCTACACCTTC
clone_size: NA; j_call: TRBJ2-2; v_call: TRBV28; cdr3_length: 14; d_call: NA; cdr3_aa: CASRGTPNTGELFF; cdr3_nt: TGTGCCAGCAGAGGGACGCCAAACACCGGGGAGCTGTTTTTT
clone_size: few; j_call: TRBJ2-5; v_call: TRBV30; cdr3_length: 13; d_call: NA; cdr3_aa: CAWSVTGQETQYF; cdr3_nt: TGTGCCTGGAGTGTCACAGGGCAAGAGACCCAGTACTTC
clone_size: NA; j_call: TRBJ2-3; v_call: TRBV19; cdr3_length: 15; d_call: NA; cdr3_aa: CASSDTPTGTDTQYF; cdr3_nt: TGTGCCAGTAGTGATACTCCAACTGGCACAGATACGCAGTATTTT
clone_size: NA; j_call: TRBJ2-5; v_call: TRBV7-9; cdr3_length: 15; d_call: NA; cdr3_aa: CASSPDRDYIETQYF; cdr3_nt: TGTGCCAGCAGTCCCGACAGGGACTACATAGAGACCCAGTACTTC
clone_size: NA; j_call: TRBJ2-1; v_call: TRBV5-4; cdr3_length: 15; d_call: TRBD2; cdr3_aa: CASSIWTSGRNEQFF; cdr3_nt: TGTGCCAGCAGCATATGGACTAGCGGAAGGAATGAGCAGTTCTTC
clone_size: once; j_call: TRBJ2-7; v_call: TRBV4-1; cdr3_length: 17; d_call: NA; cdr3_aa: CASSHHLRQGLSYEQYF; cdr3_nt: TGCGCCAGCAGCCACCACCTCAGACAGGGACTCTCCTACGAGCAGTACTTC
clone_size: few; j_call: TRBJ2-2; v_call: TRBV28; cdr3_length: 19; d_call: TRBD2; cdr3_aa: CASSSLPGRAPPDTGELFF; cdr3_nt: TGTGCCAGCAGTTCACTTCCAGGGAGGGCGCCCCCGGACACCGGGGAGCTGTTTTTT
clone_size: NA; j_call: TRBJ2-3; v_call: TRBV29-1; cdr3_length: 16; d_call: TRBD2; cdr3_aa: CSVAASSGRATDTQYF; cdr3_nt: TGCAGCGTTGCGGCTTCTAGCGGGAGGGCTACAGATACGCAGTATTTT
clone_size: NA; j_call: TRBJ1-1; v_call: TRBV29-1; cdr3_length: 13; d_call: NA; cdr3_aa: CSAGRAMNTEAFF; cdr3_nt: TGCAGCGCCGGCAGGGCTATGAACACTGAAGCTTTCTTT